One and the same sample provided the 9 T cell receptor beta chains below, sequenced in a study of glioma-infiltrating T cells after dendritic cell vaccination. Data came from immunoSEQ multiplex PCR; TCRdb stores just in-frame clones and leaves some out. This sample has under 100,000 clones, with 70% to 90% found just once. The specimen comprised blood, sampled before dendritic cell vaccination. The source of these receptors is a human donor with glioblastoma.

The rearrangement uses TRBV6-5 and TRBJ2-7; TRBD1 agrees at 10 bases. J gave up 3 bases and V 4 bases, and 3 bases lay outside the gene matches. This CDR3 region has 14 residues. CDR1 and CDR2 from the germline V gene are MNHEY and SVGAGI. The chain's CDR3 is CASSSGTGVYEQYF. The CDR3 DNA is TGTGCCAGCAGTTCCGGGACAGGGGTCTACGAGCAGTACTTC.

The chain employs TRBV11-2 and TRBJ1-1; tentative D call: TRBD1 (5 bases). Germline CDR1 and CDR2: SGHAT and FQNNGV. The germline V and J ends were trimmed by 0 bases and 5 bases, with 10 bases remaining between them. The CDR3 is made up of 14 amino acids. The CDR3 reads CASSLEAGWTEAFF. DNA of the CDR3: TGTGCCAGCAGCTTAGAGGCAGGGTGGACTGAAGCTTTCTTT. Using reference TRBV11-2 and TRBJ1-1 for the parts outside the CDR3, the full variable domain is EAGVAQSPRYKIIEKRQSVAFWCNPISGHATLYWYQQILGQGPKLLIQFQNNGVVDDSQLPKDRFSAERLKGVDSTLKIQPAKLEDSAVYLCASSLEAGWTEAFFGQGTRLTVV.

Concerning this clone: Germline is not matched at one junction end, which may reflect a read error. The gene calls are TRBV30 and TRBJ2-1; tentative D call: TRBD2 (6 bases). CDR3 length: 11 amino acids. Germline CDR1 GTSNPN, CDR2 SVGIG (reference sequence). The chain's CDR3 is CAWSDSGTPVF. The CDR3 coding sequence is TGTGCCTGGAGTGACTCCGGGACTCCCGTCTTC.

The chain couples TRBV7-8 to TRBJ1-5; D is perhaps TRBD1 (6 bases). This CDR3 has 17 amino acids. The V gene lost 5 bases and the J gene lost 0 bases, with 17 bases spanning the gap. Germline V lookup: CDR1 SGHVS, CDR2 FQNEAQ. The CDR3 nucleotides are TGTGCCAGCAGCCTAGATGCAGGGGATTATAGCAATCAGCCCCAGCATTTT. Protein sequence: CASSLDAGDYSNQPQHF.

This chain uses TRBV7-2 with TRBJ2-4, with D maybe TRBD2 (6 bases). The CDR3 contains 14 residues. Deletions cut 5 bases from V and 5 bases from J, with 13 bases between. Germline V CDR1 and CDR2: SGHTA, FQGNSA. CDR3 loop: CASSVSGRQNIQYF. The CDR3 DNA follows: TGTGCCAGCAGCGTTAGCGGACGCCAAAACATTCAGTACTTC.

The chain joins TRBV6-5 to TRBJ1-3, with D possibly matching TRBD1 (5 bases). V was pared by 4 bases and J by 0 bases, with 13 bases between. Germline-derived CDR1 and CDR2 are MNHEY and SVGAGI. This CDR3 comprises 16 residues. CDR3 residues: CASSSGGRASGNTIYF. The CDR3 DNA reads TGTGCCAGCAGTTCGGGAGGCAGGGCCTCTGGAAACACCATATATTTT.

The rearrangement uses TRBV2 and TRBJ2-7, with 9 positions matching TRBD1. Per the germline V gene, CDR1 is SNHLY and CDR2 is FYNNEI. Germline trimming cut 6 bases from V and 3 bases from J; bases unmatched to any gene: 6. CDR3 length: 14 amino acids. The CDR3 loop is CASREQGASYEQYF. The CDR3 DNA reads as TGTGCCAGCAGGGAACAGGGGGCTAGCTACGAGCAGTACTTC. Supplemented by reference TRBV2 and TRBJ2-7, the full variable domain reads EPEVTQTPSHQVTQMGQEVILRCVPISNHLYFYWYRQILGQKVEFLVSFYNNEISEKSEIFDDQFSVERPDGSNFTLKIRSTKLEDSAMYFCASREQGASYEQYFGPGTRLTVT.

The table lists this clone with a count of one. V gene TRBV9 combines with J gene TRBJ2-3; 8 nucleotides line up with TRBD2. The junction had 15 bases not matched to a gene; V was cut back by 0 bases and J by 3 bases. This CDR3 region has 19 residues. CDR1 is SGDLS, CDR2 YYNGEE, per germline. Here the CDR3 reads CASSVDPQLGGRRTDTQYF. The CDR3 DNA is TGTGCCAGCAGCGTAGACCCTCAACTTGGCGGGAGGCGAACAGATACGCAGTATTTT.

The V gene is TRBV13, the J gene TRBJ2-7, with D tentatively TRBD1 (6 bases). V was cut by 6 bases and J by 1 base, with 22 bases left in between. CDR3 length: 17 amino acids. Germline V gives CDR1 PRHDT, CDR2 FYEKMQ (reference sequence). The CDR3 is CASSSPGASKVSYEQYF. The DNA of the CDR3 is TGTGCCAGCAGTTCCCCAGGGGCATCAAAGGTATCCTACGAGCAGTACTTC.